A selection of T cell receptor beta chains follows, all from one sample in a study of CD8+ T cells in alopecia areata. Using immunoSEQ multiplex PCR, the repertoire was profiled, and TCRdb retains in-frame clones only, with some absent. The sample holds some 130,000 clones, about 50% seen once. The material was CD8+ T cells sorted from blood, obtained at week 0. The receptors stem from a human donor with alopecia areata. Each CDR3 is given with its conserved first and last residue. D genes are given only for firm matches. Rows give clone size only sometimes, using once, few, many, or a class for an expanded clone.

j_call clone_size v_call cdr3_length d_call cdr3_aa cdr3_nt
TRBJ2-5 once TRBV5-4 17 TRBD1 CASSLGGGGQGQETQYF TGTGCCAGCAGCTTGGGGGGTGGCGGACAGGGACAAGAGACCCAGTACTTC
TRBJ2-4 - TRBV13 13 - CASSPSTGNIQYF TGTGCCAGCAGCCCTAGCACGGGGAACATTCAGTACTTC
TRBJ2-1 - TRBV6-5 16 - CASSYSTGSSYNEQFF TGTGCCAGCAGTTACTCAACAGGGAGCTCCTACAATGAGCAGTTCTTC
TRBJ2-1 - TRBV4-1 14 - CASSQENNYNEQFF TGCGCCAGCAGCCAAGAGAACAACTACAATGAGCAGTTCTTC
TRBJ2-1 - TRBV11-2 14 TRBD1 CASSLDQGAAEQFF TGTGCCAGCAGCTTAGATCAGGGGGCAGCGGAGCAGTTCTTC
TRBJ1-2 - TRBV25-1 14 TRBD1 CASSGGQGHYGYTF TGTGCCAGCAGTGGGGGACAGGGCCACTATGGCTACACCTTC
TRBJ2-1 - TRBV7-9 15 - CASSPPGAAYNEQFF TGTGCCAGCAGCCCCCCAGGGGCTGCCTACAATGAGCAGTTCTTC
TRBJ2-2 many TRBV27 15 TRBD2 CASSLYSGVTGELFF TGTGCCAGCAGTTTATACAGCGGGGTTACCGGGGAGCTGTTTTTT
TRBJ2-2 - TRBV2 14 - CASSEAGGTGELFF TGTGCCAGCAGTGAAGCGGGGGGCACCGGGGAGCTGTTTTTT
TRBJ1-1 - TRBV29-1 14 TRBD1 CSVEGTGPNTEAFF TGCAGCGTTGAGGGGACAGGCCCGAATACTGAAGCTTTCTTT
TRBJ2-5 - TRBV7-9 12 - CASSPEGRTQYF TGTGCCAGCAGCCCAGAGGGAAGGACCCAGTACTTC
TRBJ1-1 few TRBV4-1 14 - CASSQVEGDTEAFF TGCGCCAGCAGCCAAGTGGAGGGAGACACTGAAGCTTTCTTT
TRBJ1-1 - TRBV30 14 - CAWSVDHWGTEAFF TGTGCCTGGAGTGTTGACCACTGGGGCACTGAAGCTTTCTTT
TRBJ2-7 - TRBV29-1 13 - CSVSGLTAYEQYF TGCAGCGTTTCGGGACTGACCGCCTACGAGCAGTACTTC
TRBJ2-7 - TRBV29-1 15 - CSVEDRTESSYEQYF TGCAGCGTTGAAGATCGGACAGAGAGCTCCTACGAGCAGTACTTC
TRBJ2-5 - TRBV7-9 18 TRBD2 CASSLAGATLDGQETQYF TGTGCCAGCAGCCTAGCGGGGGCCACTCTGGACGGACAAGAGACCCAGTACTTC
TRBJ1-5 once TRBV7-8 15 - CASSSEGVSNQPQHF TGTGCCAGCAGCTCCGAAGGAGTAAGCAATCAGCCCCAGCATTTT
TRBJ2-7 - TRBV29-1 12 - CSVGDILYEQYF TGCAGCGTTGGTGACATCCTATACGAGCAGTACTTC
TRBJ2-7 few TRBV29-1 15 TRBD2 CSVGEGQTYLYEQYF TGCAGCGTTGGGGAGGGCCAGACATACCTGTACGAGCAGTACTTC
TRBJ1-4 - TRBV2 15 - CASKVAGLTNEKLFF TGTGCCAGCAAGGTCGCAGGGCTAACTAATGAAAAACTGTTTTTT
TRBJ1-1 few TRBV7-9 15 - CASSLVAGMNTEAFF TGTGCCAGCAGCTTAGTAGCAGGGATGAACACTGAAGCTTTCTTT
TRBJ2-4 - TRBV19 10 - CATPKGIQYF TGTGCCACCCCCAAAGGGATTCAGTACTTC
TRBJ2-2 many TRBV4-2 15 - CASSQEEGATGELFF TGTGCCAGCAGCCAAGAAGAGGGTGCTACCGGGGAGCTGTTTTTT
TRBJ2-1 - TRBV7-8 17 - CASSSLESTTSYNEQFF TGTGCCAGCAGCTCCTTAGAGTCCACTACTTCCTACAATGAGCAGTTCTTC
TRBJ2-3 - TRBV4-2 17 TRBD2 CASSQEWRGEGTDTQYF TGTGCCAGCAGCCAAGAGTGGCGGGGGGAAGGCACAGATACGCAGTATTTT
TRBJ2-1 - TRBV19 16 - CASSTTGGGSYNEQFF TGTGCCAGTAGTACCACCGGGGGAGGCTCCTACAATGAGCAGTTCTTC
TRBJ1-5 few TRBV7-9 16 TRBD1 CASSLATGGINQPQHF TGTGCCAGCAGCTTGGCGACAGGGGGCATTAATCAGCCCCAGCATTTT
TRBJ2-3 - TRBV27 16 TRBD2 CASSWTSGIHTDTQYF TGTGCCAGCAGCTGGACTAGCGGGATACACACAGATACGCAGTATTTT
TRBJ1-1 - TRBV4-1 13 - CASSQDKAFEAFF TGCGCCAGCAGCCAAGATAAGGCTTTTGAAGCTTTCTTT
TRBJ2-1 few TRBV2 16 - CASSSQPWVPKNEQFF TGTGCCAGCAGTTCACAACCTTGGGTCCCTAAGAATGAGCAGTTCTTC
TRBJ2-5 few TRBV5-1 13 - CASSFDLRETQYF TGCGCCAGCAGCTTTGACTTAAGGGAGACCCAGTACTTC
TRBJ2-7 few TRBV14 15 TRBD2 CASSQGRGGLNEQYF TGTGCCAGCAGCCAGGGACGGGGGGGCTTGAACGAGCAGTACTTC
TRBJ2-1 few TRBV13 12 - CASSLQYNEQFF TGTGCCAGCAGCCTGCAGTACAATGAGCAGTTCTTC
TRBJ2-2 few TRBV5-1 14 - CASSLQQVGGELFF TGCGCCAGCAGCTTGCAACAGGTCGGCGGGGAGCTGTTTTTT
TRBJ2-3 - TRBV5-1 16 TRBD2 CASSLRGLAATDTQYF TGCGCCAGCAGCTTGAGGGGACTAGCGGCCACAGATACGCAGTATTTT
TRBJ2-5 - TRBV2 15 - CASSELSQGVETQYF TGTGCCAGCAGTGAACTATCACAGGGCGTGGAGACCCAGTACTTC
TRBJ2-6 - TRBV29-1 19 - CSVEDGDRWTHSGANVLTF TGCAGCGTTGAAGATGGCGACAGGTGGACCCACTCTGGGGCCAACGTCCTGACTTTC
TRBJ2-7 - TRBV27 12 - CASSLFGGEQYF TGTGCCAGCAGTTTATTTGGTGGCGAGCAGTACTTC
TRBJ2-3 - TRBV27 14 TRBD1 CASSPGQGADTQYF TGTGCCAGCAGTCCCGGACAGGGTGCAGATACGCAGTATTTT
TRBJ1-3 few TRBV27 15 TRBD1 CATMGQPGTGNTIYF TGTGCCACGATGGGACAGCCTGGGACTGGAAACACCATATATTTT
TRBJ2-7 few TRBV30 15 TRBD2 CAWNAGEGRSYEQYF TGTGCCTGGAACGCGGGGGAGGGTCGTTCCTACGAGCAGTACTTC
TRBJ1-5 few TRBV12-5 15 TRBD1 CASGTLTGDLQPQHF TGTGCTAGTGGTACTCTGACAGGGGATCTTCAGCCCCAGCATTTT
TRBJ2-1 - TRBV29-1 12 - CSGVDGNNEQFF TGCAGCGGAGTGGACGGGAACAATGAGCAGTTCTTC
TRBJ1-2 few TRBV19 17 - CASSIEEGPLMTYGYTF TGTGCCAGTAGTATAGAGGAGGGCCCTCTCATGACCTATGGCTACACCTTC
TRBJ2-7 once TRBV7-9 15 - CASSSRDSGVYEQYF TGTGCCAGCAGCTCCCGCGATAGCGGAGTCTACGAGCAGTACTTC
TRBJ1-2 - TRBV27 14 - CASSSIRGAWGYTF TGTGCCAGCAGTTCGATCAGGGGAGCGTGGGGCTACACCTTC
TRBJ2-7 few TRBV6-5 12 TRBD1 CASGTASYEQYF TGTGCCAGTGGGACAGCCTCCTACGAGCAGTACTTC
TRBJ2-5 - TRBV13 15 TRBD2 CASSPTSAGPETQYF TGTGCCAGCAGCCCGACTAGCGCCGGGCCGGAGACCCAGTACTTC
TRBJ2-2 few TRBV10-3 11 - CATLGAGELFF TGTGCCACCTTAGGGGCCGGGGAGCTGTTTTTT
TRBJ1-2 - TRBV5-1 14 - CASSSSRGMGGYTF TGCGCCAGCAGCTCCTCACGGGGGATGGGTGGCTACACCTTC
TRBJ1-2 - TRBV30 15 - CAWSGTTEANYGYTF TGTGCCTGGAGCGGTACAACCGAAGCCAACTATGGCTACACCTTC